This T cell receptor (beta chain) was documented in a study of blood T cells in healthy people across ages. It was with a sample-barcoded 5' primer and a J-beta primer mix that a second PCR of roughly 7 to 12 cycles was run. TCRdb redid the calling of the 5' RACE reads with MiXCR, one entry per CDR3 protein. The sample has over 1,300,000 distinct CDR3 sequences, 59% seen once. This clonotype was found once. The V segment lost 6 bases and the J segment 3 bases; nucleotides outside the gene matches: 4. The CDR3 extends over 14 amino acids. CDR1 and CDR2 from the germline V gene are SEHNR and FQNEAQ (reference sequence).

The source of this sequence is a young man in good health. The chain uses TRBV7-9 and TRBJ2-2, with 7 nucleotides matching TRBD2. What was sequenced was blood. The CDR3 sequence: CASRLGGDTGELFF. DNA for the CDR3: TGTGCCAGCAGGTTGGGAGGGGACACCGGGGAGCTGTTTTTT.